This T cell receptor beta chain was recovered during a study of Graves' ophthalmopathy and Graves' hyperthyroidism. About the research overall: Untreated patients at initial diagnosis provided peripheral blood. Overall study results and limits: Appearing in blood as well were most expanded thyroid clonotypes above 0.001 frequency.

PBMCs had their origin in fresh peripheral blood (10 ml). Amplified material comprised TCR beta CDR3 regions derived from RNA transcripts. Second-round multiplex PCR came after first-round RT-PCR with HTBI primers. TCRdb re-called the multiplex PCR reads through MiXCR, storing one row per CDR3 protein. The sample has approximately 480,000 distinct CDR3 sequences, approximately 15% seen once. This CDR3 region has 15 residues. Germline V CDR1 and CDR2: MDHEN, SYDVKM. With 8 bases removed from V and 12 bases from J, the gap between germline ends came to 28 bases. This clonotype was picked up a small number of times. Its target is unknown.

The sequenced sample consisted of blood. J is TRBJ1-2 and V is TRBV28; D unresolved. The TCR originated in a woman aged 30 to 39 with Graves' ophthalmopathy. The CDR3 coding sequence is TGTGCCAGCGGTTCGATGGGATACGGTCGAACTATGAACACCTTC. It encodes CASGSMGYGRTMNTF.